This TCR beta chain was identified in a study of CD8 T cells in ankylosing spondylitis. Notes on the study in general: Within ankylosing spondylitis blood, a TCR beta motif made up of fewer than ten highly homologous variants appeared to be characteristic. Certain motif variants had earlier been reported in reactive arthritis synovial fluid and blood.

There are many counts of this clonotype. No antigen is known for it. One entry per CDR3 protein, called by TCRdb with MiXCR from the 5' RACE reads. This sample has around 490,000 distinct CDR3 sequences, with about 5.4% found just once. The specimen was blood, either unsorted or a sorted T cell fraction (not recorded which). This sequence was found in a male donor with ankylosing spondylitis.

The CDR3 DNA reads TGTGCCAGCAGTTTTCCTGGCGGGGCTGGGGATACGCAGTATTTT. The encoded protein is CASSFPGGAGDTQYF. The chain carries TRBV28 and TRBJ2-3; D perhaps matches TRBD2 (6 bases). V gave up 3 bases and J gave up 6 bases, with 16 bases separating them. This CDR3 comprises 15 residues. Germline CDR1 is MDHEN and CDR2 is SYDVKM.